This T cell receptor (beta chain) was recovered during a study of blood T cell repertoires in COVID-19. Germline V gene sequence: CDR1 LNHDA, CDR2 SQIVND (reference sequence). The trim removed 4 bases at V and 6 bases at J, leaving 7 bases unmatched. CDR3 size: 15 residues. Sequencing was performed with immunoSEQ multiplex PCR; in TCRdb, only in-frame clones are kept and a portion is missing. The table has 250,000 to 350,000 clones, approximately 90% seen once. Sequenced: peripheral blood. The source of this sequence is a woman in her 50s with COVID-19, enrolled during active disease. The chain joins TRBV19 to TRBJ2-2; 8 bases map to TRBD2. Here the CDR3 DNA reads TGTGCCAGTAGTACCGGGACTAGAGGCGCCGGGGAGCTGTTTTTT. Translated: CASSTGTRGAGELFF.